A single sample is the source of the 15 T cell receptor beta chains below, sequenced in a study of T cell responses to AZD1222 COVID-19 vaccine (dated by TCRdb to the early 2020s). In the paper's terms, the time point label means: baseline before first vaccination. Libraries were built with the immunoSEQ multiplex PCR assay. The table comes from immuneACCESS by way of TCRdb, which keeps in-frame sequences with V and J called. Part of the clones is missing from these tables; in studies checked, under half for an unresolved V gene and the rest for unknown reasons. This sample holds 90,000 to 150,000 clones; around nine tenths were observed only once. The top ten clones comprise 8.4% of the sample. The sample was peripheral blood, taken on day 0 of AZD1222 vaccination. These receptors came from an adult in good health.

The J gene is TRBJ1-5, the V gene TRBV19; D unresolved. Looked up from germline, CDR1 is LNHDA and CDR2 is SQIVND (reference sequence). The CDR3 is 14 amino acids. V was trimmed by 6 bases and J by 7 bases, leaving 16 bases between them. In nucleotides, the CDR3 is TGTGCCAGTAGCCAGGAAGCGGTTTGGCAGCCCCAGCATTTT. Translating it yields CASSQEAVWQPQHF. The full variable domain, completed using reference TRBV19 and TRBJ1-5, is DGGITQSPKYLFRKEGQNVTLSCEQNLNHDAMYWYRQDPGQGLRLIYYSQIVNDFQKGDIAEGYSVSREKKESFPLTVTSAQKNPTAFYLCASSQEAVWQPQHFGDGTRLSIL.

The CDR3 sequence: CASSPRVGLADNEQFF. The DNA for the CDR3 is TGTGCCAGCTCACCACGGGTCGGTCTAGCGGACAATGAGCAGTTCTTC. V usage is TRBV18 and J usage is TRBJ2-1; 7 bases are a match to TRBD2. Trimming took 1 base from V and 5 from J; bases not matched to a gene: 8. The germline CDR1 and CDR2 sequences are KGHSH and LQKENI. The CDR3 runs 16 residues.

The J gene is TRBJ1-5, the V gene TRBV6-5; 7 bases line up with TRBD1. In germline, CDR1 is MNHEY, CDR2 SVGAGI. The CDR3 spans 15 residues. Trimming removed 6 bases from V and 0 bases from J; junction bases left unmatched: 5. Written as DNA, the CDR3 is TGTGCCAGCAGAGACAGGGCGTTTAGCAATCAGCCCCAGCATTTT. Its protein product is CASRDRAFSNQPQHF.

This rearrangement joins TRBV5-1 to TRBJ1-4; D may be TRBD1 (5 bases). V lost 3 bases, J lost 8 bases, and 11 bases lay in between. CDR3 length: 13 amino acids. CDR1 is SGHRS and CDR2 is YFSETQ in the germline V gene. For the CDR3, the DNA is TGCGCCAGCAGCTCAGGGTCGGGCGAAAAACTGTTTTTT. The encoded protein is CASSSGSGEKLFF. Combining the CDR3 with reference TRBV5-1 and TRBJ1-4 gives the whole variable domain KAGVTQTPRYLIKTRGQQVTLSCSPISGHRSVSWYQQTPGQGLQFLFEYFSETQRNKGNFPGRFSGRQFSNSRSEMNVSTLELGDSALYLCASSSGSGEKLFFGSGTQLSVL.

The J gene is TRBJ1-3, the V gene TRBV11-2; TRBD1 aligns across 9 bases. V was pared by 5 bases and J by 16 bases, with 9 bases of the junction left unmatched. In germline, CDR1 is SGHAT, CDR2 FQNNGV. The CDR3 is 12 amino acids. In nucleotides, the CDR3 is TGTGCCAGCAGCAAGGACAGGGGACGATCGTATTTT. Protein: CASSKDRGRSYF.

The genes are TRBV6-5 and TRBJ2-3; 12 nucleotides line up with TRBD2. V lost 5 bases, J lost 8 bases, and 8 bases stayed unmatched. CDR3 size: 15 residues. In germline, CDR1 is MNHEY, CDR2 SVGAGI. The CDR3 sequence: CASSQLAGGPGTQYF. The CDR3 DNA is TGTGCCAGCAGTCAACTAGCGGGAGGACCCGGTACGCAGTATTTT.

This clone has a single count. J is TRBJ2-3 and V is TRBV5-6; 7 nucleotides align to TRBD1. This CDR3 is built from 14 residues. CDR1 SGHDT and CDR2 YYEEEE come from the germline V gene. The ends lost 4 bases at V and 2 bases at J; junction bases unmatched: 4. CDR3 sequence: CASSHGQATDTQYF. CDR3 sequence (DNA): TGTGCCAGCAGCCATGGACAGGCCACAGATACGCAGTATTTT.

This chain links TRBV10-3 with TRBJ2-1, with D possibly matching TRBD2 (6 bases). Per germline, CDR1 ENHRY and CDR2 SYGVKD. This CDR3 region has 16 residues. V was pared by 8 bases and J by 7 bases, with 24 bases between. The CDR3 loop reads CAIGNPQLAARNEQFF. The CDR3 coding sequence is TGTGCCATCGGTAATCCCCAACTAGCAGCTAGGAATGAGCAGTTCTTC.

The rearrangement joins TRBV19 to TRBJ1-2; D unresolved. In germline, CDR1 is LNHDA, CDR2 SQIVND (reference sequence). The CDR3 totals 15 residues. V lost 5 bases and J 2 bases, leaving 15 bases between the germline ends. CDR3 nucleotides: TGTGCCAGTAGTCCCCGGCGGGGTCCCAACTATGGCTACACCTTC. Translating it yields CASSPRRGPNYGYTF. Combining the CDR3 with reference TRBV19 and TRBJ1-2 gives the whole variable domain DGGITQSPKYLFRKEGQNVTLSCEQNLNHDAMYWYRQDPGQGLRLIYYSQIVNDFQKGDIAEGYSVSREKKESFPLTVTSAQKNPTAFYLCASSPRRGPNYGYTFGSGTRLTVV.

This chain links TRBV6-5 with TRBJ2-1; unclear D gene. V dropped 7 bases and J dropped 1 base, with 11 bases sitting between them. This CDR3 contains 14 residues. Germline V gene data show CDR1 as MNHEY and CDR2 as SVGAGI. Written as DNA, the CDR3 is TGTGCCAGCACCCGGGTTACTTCCTACAATGAGCAGTTCTTC. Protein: CASTRVTSYNEQFF.

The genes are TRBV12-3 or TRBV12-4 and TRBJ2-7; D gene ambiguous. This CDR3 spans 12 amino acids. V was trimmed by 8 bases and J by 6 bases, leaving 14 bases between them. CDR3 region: CASRRSTFEQYF. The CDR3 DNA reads TGTGCCAGCCGCCGGTCCACCTTCGAGCAGTACTTC.

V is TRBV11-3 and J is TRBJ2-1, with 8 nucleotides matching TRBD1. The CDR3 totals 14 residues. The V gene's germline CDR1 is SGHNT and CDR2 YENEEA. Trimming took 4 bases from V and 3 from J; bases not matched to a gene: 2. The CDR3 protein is CASSSDRGYNEQFF. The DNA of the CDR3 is TGTGCCAGCAGCTCCGACAGGGGCTACAATGAGCAGTTCTTC.

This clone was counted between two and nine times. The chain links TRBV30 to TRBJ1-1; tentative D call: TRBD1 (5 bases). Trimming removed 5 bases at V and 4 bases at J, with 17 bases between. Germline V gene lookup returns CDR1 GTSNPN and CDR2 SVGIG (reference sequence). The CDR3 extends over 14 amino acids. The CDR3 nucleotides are TGTGCCTGGGCCGGTTCGGCTGGGGGCACTGAAGCTTTCTTT. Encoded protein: CAWAGSAGGTEAFF.

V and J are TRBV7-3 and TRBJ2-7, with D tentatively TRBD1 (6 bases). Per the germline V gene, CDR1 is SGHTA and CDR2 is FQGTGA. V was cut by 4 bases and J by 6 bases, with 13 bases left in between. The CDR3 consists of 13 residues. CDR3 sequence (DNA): TGTGCCAGCAGCTCTAACAGGGTCTCCGAGCAGTACTTC. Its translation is CASSSNRVSEQYF.

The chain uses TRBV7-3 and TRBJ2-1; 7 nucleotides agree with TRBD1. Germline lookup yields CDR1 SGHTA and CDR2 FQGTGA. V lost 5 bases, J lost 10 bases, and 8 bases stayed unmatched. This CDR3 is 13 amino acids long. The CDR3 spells CASSTKDRTEQFF. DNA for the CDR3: TGTGCCAGCAGCACGAAGGACAGGACCGAGCAGTTCTTC.